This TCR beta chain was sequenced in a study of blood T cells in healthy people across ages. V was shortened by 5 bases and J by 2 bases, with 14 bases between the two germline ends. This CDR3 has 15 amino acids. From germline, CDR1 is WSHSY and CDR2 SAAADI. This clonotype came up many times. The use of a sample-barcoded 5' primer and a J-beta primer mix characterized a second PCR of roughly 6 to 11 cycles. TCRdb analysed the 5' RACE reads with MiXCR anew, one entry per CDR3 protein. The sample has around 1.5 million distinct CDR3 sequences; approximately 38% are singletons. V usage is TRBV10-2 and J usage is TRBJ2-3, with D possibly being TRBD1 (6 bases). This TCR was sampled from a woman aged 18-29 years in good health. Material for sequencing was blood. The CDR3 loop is CASSPQGFNTDTQYF. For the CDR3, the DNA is TGCGCCAGCAGTCCACAGGGTTTTAACACAGATACGCAGTATTTT.